Below, one TCR beta chain is given with its context. Its target is not known. This sample was taken from a study of T cells in localized non-small cell lung cancer. TCRdb keeps only in-frame clones here, not all; method: immunoSEQ multiplex PCR. The sample lists thousands of clones; approximately 30% were seen once. Study outcomes and limitations: Appearing in adjacent lung were a median about 50 of the top 100 tumor clones.

The CDR3 contains 13 residues. The sequencing here drew on lung tumor tissue, taken before any cancer treatment. The TCR sequence derives from a man between 40 and 69 years old with stage II lung adenocarcinoma. The V call is TRBV1, the J call TRBJ2-7. TRBV1 is termed a pseudogene. CDR3 sequence (DNA): TGCGCCAGCAGCCAGGGTACCCCCACCGAGCAGTACTTC. This gives the protein CASSQGTPTEQYF.